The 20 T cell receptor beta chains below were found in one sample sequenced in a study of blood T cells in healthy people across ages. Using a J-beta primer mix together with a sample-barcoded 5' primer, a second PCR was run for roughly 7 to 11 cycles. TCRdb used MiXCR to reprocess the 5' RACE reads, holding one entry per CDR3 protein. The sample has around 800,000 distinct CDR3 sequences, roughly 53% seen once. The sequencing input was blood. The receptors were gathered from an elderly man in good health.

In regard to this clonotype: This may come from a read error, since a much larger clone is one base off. The CDR3 reads CASSQSGGYEQYF. The CDR3 DNA sequence: TGTGCCAGCAGCCAGTCCGGGGGCTACGAGCAGTACTTC. V gene TRBV14 combines with J gene TRBJ2-7; TRBD2 is a possible D gene (6 bases). Trimming stripped 3 bases from V and 3 bases from J, with 9 bases between. This CDR3 has 13 amino acids. Per the germline V gene, CDR1 is SGHDN and CDR2 is FVKESK.

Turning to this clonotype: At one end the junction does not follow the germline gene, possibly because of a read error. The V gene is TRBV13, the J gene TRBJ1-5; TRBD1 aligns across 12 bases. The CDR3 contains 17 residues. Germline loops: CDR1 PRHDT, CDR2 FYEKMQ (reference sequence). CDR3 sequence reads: CASSLGGTGGAGQPQHF. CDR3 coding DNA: TGTGCCAGCAGCCTAGGAGGGACAGGGGGCGCTGGGCAGCCCCAGCATTTT.

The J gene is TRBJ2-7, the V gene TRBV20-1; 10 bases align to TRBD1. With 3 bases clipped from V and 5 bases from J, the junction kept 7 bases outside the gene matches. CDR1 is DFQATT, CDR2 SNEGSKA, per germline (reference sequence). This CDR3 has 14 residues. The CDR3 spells CSARPGQGSNEQYF. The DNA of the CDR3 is TGCAGTGCTAGGCCGGGACAGGGGAGCAACGAGCAGTACTTC.

The CDR3 sequence is CSAKAGFADTQYF. Here the CDR3 DNA reads TGCAGTGCCAAAGCGGGATTCGCAGATACGCAGTATTTT. The rearrangement uses TRBV20-1 and TRBJ2-3; 7 nucleotides line up with TRBD2. This CDR3 has 13 amino acids. The V segment lost 6 bases and the J segment 4 bases; nucleotides outside the gene matches: 7. CDR1 DFQATT and CDR2 SNEGSKA come from the germline V gene (reference sequence).

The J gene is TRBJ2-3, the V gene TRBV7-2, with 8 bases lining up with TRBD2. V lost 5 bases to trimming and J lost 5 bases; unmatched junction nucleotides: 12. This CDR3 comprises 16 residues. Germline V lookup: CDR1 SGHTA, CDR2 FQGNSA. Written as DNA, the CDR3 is TGTGCCAGCAGCGGCCCTTCGGGGGGGCCCGGAGATACGCAGTATTTT. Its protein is CASSGPSGGPGDTQYF.

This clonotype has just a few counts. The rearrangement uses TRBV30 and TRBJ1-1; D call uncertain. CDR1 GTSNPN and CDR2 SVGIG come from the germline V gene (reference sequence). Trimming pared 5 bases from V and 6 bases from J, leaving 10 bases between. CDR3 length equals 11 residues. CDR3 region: CAWYLYAEAFF. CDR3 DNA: TGTGCCTGGTACCTGTACGCTGAAGCTTTCTTT.

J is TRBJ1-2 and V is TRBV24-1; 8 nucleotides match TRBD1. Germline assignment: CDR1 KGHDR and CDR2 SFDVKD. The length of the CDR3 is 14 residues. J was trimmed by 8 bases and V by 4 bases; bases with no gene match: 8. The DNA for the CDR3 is TGTGCCACCAGTGACCACGGACAGGGTGTGGGCTACACCTTC. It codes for CATSDHGQGVGYTF.

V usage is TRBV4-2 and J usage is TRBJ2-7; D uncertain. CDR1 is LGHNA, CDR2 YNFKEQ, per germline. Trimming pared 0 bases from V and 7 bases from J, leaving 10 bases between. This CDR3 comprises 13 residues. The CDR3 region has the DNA TGTGCCAGCAGCCAAGAAACTTGGATAGAGCAGTACTTC. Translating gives CASSQETWIEQYF.

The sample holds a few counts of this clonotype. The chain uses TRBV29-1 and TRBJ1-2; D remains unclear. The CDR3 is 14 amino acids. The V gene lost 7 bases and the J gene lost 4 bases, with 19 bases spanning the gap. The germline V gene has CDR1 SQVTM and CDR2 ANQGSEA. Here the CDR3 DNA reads TGCAGCGCCTCGGTTTGGCGAGAGGGCTATGGCTACACCTTC. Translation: CSASVWREGYGYTF.

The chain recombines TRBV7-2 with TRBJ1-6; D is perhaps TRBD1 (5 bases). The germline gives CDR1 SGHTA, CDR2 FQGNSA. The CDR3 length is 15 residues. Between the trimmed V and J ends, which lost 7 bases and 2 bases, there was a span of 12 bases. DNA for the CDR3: TGTGCCAGCACCGTGGGGGGGACCTATAATTCACCCCTCCACTTT. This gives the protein CASTVGGTYNSPLHF.

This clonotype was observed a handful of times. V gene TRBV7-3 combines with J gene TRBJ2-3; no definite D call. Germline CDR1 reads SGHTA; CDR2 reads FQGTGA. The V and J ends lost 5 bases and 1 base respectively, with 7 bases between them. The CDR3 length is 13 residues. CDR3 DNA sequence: TGTGCCAGCAGCGCGGAGCGCACAGATACGCAGTATTTT. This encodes CASSAERTDTQYF.

In DNA, the CDR3 is TGTGCCAGCAGCCAAGAAGCGACTAGCGGGATATATGAGCAGTACTTC. As protein: CASSQEATSGIYEQYF. The V and J genes are TRBV3-1 and TRBJ2-7; 11 bases align to TRBD2. Per the germline V gene, CDR1 is LGHDT and CDR2 is YNNKEL (reference sequence). V shed 0 bases and J 7 bases; nucleotides not matched to a gene: 8. The CDR3 loop spans 16 amino acids.

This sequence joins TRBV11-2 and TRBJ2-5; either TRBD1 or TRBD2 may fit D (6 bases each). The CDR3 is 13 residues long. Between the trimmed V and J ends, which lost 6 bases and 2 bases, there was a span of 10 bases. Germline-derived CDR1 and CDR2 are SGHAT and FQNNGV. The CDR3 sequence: CASRRGPQETQYF. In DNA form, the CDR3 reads TGTGCCAGCAGACGGGGGCCTCAAGAGACCCAGTACTTC. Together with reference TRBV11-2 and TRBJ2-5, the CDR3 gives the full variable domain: EAGVAQSPRYKIIEKRQSVAFWCNPISGHATLYWYQQILGQGPKLLIQFQNNGVVDDSQLPKDRFSAERLKGVDSTLKIQPAKLEDSAVYLCASRRGPQETQYFGPGTRLLVL.

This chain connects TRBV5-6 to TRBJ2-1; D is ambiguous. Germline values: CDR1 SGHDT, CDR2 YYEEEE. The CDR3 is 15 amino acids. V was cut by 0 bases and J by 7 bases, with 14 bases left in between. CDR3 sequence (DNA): TGTGCCAGCAGCTTGGGTCGGTTTCGGCGGAATGAGCAGTTCTTC. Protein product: CASSLGRFRRNEQFF.

CDR3 sequence reads: CASSEGGKSYEQYF. The CDR3 DNA reads TGTGCCAGCAGTGAAGGGGGCAAGTCCTACGAGCAGTACTTC. This rearrangement joins TRBV2 to TRBJ2-7, with D maybe TRBD1 (5 bases). This CDR3 is built from 14 residues. V lost 1 base, J lost 1 base, and 8 bases lay in between. Per germline, CDR1 SNHLY and CDR2 FYNNEI.

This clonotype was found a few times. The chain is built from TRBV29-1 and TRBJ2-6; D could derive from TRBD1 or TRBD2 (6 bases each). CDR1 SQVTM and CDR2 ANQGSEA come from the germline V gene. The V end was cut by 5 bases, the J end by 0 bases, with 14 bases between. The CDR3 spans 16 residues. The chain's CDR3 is CSVKGGLDSGANVLTF. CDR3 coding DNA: TGCAGCGTTAAAGGGGGGCTGGACTCTGGGGCCAACGTCCTGACTTTC.

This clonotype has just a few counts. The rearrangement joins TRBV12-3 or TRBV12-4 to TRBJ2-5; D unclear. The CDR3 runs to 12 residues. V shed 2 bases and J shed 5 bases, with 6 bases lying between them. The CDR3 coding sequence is TGTGCCAGCAGTTTATTCCCGGAGACCCAGTACTTC. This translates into CASSLFPETQYF.

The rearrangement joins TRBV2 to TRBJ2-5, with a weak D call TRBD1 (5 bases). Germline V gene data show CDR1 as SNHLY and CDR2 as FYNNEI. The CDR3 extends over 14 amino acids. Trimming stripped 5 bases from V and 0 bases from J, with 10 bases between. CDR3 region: CASSPQGNQETQYF. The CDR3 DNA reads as TGTGCCAGCAGTCCCCAGGGAAACCAAGAGACCCAGTACTTC.

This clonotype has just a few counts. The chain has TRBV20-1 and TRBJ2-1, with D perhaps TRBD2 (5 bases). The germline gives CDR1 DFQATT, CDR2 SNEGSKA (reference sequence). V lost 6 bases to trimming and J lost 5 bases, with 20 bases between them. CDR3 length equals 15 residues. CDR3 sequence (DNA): TGCAGTGCAGGGCCCGTGAGGGCCCCGGACAATGAGCAGTTCTTC. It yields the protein CSAGPVRAPDNEQFF.

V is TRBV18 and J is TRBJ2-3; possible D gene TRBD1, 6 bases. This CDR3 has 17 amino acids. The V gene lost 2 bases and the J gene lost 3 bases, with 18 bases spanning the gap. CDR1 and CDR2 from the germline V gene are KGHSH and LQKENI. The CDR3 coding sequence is TGTGCCAGCTCACCAAACTCAGGGGTGTCTCGAACAGATACGCAGTATTTT. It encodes CASSPNSGVSRTDTQYF.